Presented here are 8 T cell receptor beta chains from one specimen sequenced in a study of cytomegalovirus exposure and HLA in healthy donors. The PCR contained 60 Vbeta and 13 Jbeta primers. Sequencing was performed with immunoSEQ multiplex PCR; in TCRdb, only in-frame clones are kept and a portion is missing. The sample consists of approximately 130,000 clones, approximately 85% of them appearing once. The sequencing input was PBMCs. These receptors came from a woman aged 25-40 years in good health and CMV-seropositive.

This clone was found a few times. The V and J genes are TRBV7-6 and TRBJ2-1, with 10 bases fitting TRBD1. V shed 3 bases and J 10 bases; nucleotides not matched to a gene: 3. CDR1 and CDR2 (germline): SGHVS, FNYEAQ. The length of the CDR3 is 13 residues. Here the CDR3 DNA reads TGTGCCAGCAGCTTTGACAGGGGGCAGGAGCAGTTCTTC. Translated: CASSFDRGQEQFF.

V is TRBV5-4 and J is TRBJ2-7, with 7 bases that match TRBD1. Germline CDR1 SGHNT, CDR2 YYREEE (reference sequence). The trim removed 3 bases at V and 0 bases at J, leaving 6 bases unmatched. The CDR3 is made up of 15 amino acids. In DNA form, the CDR3 reads TGTGCCAGCAGCTACAAGACAGGGCTCTCCTACGAGCAGTACTTC. It translates to CASSYKTGLSYEQYF.

The chain uses TRBV5-1 and TRBJ2-1; TRBD2 agrees at 9 bases. The CDR3 totals 14 residues. V was pared by 4 bases and J by 5 bases, with 4 bases of the junction left unmatched. The germline V gene has CDR1 SGHRS and CDR2 YFSETQ. CDR3 amino acids: CASSLAGRHNEQFF. The CDR3 bases are TGCGCCAGCAGCCTAGCGGGAAGACACAATGAGCAGTTCTTC.

Turning to this clone: One junction end does not reproduce the germline sequence, and a read error may be involved. This chain uses TRBV18 with TRBJ1-4; D is unresolved. This CDR3 region has 15 residues. Germline-derived CDR1 and CDR2 are KGHSH and LQKENI. The CDR3 nucleotides are TGTGCCAGCTCGCCACTCGGGTCGACTAATGAAAAACTGTTTTTT. Protein product: CASSPLGSTNEKLFF.

The chain has TRBV20-1 and TRBJ2-1; D may be TRBD2 (6 bases). CDR1 and CDR2 from the germline V gene are DFQATT and SNEGSKA (reference sequence). The CDR3 is made up of 11 amino acids. V lost 3 bases to trimming and J lost 9 bases, with 9 bases between them. CDR3 protein: CSASLAFEQFF. The CDR3 region has the DNA TGCAGTGCTAGCCTAGCGTTTGAGCAGTTCTTC.

J is TRBJ1-1 and V is TRBV7-3; D is unclear. V was trimmed by 3 bases and J by 0 bases, leaving 5 bases between them. CDR3 size: 13 residues. Germline loops: CDR1 SGHTA, CDR2 FQGTGA. The CDR3 DNA sequence: TGTGCCAGCAGCTTGTCCATGAACACTGAAGCTTTCTTT. Amino acid sequence: CASSLSMNTEAFF.

This chain connects TRBV6-4 to TRBJ2-3; 7 nucleotides agree with TRBD2. The CDR3 sequence is 16 residues long. V lost 5 bases to trimming and J lost 0 bases; unmatched junction nucleotides: 8. CDR1 is MRHNA, CDR2 SNTAGT, per germline. In nucleotides, the CDR3 is TGTGCCAGCAGTTTTCTCAGCGGGACTAGCACAGATACGCAGTATTTT. Its protein is CASSFLSGTSTDTQYF.

This chain links TRBV5-6 with TRBJ2-7; 7 nucleotides match TRBD1. The germline V gene has CDR1 SGHDT and CDR2 YYEEEE. V was clipped by 3 bases and J by 7 bases; unmatched bases: 1. The length of the CDR3 is 11 residues. The CDR3 spells CASSSDREQYF. CDR3 DNA: TGTGCCAGCAGCTCGGACAGGGAGCAGTACTTC.